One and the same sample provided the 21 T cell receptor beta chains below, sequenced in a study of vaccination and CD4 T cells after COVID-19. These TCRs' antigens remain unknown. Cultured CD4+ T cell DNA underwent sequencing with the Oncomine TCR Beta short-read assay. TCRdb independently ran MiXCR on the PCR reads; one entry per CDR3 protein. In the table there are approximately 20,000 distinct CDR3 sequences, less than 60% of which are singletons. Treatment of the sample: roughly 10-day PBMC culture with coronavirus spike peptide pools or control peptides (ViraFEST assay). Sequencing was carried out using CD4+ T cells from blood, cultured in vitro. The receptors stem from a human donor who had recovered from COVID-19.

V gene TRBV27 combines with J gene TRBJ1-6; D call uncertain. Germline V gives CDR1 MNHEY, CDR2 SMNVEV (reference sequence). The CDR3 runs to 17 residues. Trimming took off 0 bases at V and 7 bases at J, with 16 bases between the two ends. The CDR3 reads CASSLSFGYGQNSPLHF. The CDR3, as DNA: TGTGCCAGCAGTTTATCGTTTGGGTACGGGCAGAATTCACCCCTCCACTTT.

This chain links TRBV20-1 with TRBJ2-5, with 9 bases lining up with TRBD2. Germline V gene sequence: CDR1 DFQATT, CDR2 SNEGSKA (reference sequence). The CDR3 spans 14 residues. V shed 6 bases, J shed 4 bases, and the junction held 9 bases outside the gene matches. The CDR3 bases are TGCAGTGCCAAGGGCGGCGGGAGGGTAGAGACCCAGTACTTC. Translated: CSAKGGGRVETQYF.

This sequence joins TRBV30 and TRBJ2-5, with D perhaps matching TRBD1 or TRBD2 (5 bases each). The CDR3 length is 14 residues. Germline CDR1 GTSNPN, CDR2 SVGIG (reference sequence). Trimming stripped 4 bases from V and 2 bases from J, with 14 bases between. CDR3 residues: CAWTTGTSQETQYF. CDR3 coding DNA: TGTGCCTGGACCACCGGGACGTCTCAAGAGACCCAGTACTTC. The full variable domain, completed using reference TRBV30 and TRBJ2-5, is SQTIHQWPATLVQPVGSPLSLECTVEGTSNPNLYWYRQAAGRGLQLLFYSVGIGQISSEVPQNLSASRPQDRQFILSSKKLLLSDSGFYLCAWTTGTSQETQYFGPGTRLLVL.

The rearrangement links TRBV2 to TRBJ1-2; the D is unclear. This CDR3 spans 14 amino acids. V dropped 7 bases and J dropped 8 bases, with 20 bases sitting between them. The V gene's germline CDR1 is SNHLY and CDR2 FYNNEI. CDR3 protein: CASNGGGFLGGYTF. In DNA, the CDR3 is TGTGCCAGCAATGGCGGCGGTTTCCTGGGGGGCTACACCTTC.

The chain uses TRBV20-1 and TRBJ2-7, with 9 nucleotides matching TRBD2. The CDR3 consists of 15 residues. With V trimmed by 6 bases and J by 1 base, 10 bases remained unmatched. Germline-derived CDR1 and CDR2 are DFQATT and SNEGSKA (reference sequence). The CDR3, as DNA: TGCAGTGCGCCTAGTGGCAGCGGGGGGTCCTACGAGCAGTACTTC. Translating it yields CSAPSGSGGSYEQYF.

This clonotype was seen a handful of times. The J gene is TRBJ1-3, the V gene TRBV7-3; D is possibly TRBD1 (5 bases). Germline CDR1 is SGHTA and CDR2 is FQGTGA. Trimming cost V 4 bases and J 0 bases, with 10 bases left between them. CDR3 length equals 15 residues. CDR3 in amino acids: CASSSTGPSGNTIYF. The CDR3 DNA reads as TGTGCCAGCAGCTCGACGGGACCCTCTGGAAACACCATATATTTT.

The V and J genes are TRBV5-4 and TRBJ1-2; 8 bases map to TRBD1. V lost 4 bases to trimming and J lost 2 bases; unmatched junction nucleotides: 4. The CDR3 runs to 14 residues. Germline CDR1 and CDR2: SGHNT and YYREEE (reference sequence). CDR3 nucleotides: TGTGCCAGCAGCGCGGGACAGGAGAACTATGGCTACACCTTC. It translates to CASSAGQENYGYTF.

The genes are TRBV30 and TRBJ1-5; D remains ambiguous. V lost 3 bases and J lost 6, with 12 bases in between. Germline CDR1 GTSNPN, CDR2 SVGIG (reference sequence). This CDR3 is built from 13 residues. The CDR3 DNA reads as TGTGCCTGGAGAAGTAATGTGGGTCAGCCCCAGCATTTT. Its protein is CAWRSNVGQPQHF.

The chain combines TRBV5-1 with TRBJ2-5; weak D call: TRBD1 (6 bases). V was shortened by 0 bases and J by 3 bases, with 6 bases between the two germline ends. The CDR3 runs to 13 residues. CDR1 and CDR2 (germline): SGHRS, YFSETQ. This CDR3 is CASSLEGEETQYF. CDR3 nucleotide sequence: TGCGCCAGCAGCTTGGAGGGGGAAGAGACCCAGTACTTC.

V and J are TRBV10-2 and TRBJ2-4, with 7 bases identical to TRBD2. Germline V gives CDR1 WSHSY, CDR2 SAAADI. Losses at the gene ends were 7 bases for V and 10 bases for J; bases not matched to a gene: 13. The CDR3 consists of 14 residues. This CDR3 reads CASTTGGLPLIQYF. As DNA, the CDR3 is TGCGCCAGCACGACGGGGGGACTCCCGCTTATTCAGTACTTC.

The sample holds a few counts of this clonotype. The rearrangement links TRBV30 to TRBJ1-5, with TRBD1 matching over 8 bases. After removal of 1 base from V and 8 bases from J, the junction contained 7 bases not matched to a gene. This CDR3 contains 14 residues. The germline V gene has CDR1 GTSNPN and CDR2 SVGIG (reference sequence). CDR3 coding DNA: TGTGCCTGGAGTGGCCTGACAGGGGTGGAGCCCCAGCATTTT. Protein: CAWSGLTGVEPQHF.

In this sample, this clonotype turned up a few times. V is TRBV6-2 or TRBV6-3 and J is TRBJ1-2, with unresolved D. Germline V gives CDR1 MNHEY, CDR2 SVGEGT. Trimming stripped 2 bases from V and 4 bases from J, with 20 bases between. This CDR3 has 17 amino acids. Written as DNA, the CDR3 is TGTGCCAGCAGTTACCCGGTTATGGCCGGGCATGGCTATGGCTACACCTTC. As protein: CASSYPVMAGHGYGYTF.

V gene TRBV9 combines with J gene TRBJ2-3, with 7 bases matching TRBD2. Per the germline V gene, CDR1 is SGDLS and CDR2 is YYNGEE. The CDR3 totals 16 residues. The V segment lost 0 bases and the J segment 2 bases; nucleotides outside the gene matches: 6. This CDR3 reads CASSVGASGFTDTQYF. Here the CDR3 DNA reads TGTGCCAGCAGCGTAGGGGCTAGCGGATTCACAGATACGCAGTATTTT. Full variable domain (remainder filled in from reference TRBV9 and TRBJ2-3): DSGVTQTPKHLITATGQRVTLRCSPRSGDLSVYWYQQSLDQGLQFLIQYYNGEERAKGNILERFSAQQFPDLHSELNLSSLELGDSALYFCASSVGASGFTDTQYFGPGTRLTVL.

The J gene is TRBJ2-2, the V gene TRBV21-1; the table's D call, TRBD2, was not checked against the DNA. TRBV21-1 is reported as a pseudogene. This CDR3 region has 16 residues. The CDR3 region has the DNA TGTGCCAGCAGCCTACCCGGGACTACCAACACCGGGGAGCTGTTTTTT. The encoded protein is CASSLPGTTNTGELFF.

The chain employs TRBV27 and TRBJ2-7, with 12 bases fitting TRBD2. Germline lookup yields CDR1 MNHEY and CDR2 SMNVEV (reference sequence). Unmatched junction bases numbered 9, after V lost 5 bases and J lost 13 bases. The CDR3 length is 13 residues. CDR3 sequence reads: CASSLRLAGEIYF. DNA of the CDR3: TGTGCCAGCAGTCTCCGACTAGCGGGAGAAATTTACTTC.

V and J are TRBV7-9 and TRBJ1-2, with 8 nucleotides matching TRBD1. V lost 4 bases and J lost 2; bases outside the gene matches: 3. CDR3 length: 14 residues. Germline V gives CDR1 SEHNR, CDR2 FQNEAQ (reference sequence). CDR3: CASSSRQGNYGYTF. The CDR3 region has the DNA TGTGCCAGCAGCTCACGACAGGGGAACTATGGCTACACCTTC.

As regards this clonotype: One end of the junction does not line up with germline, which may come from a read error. The CDR3 DNA sequence: TGCGGTGCCAGGGGGTTCTCTGGGGCCAACGTCCTGACTTTC. Residues: CGARGFSGANVLTF. J is TRBJ2-6 and V is TRBV20-1; 7 bases match TRBD1. In germline, CDR1 is DFQATT, CDR2 SNEGSKA (reference sequence). The CDR3 is 14 amino acids.

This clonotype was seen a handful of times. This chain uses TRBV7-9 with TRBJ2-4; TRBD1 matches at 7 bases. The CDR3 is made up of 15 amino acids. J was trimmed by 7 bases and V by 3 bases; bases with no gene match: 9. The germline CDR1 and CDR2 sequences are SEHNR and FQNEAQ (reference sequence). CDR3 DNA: TGTGCCAGCAGCTTTGACAGGGACGTCGCGAACATTCAGTACTTC. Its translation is CASSFDRDVANIQYF.

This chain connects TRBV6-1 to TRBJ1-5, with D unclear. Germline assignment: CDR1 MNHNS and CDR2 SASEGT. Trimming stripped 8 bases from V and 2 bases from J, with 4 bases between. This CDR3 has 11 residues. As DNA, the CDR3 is TGTGCCAGCGGGGGCAATCAGCCCCAGCATTTT. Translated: CASGGNQPQHF.

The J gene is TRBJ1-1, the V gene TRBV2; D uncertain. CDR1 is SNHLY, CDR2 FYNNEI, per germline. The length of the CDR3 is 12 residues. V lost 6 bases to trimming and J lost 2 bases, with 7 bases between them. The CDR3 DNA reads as TGTGCCAGCAGACGAATAAACACTGAAGCTTTCTTT. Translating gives CASRRINTEAFF. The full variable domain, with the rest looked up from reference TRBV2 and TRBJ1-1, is EPEVTQTPSHQVTQMGQEVILRCVPISNHLYFYWYRQILGQKVEFLVSFYNNEISEKSEIFDDQFSVERPDGSNFTLKIRSTKLEDSAMYFCASRRINTEAFFGQGTRLTVV.

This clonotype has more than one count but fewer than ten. In DNA, the CDR3 is TGTGCCACCAGCGTTCGACTAGCGACACTAACAGATACGCAGTATTTT. Protein sequence: CATSVRLATLTDTQYF. The chain joins TRBV15 to TRBJ2-3; 8 bases are a match to TRBD2. Per germline, CDR1 LNHNV and CDR2 YYDKDF (reference sequence). J gave up 3 bases and V 5 bases, and 10 bases lay outside the gene matches. The CDR3 extends over 16 amino acids.